This entry lists 18 T cell receptor beta chains sequenced from one sample in a study of OX40 agonist ivuxolimab in advanced cancers. Clones were read by immunoSEQ multiplex PCR, and TCRdb kept only the in-frame ones, dropping some. The table records 50,000 to 85,000 clones, 75% to 90% of them present only once. This specimen consisted of CD4+ or CD8+ T cells sorted from blood, obtained in a trial of the OX40 agonist ivuxolimab. Source of these receptors: an adult with an advanced solid tumor such as melanoma, head and neck, liver or kidney cancer.

This chain joins TRBV7-2 and TRBJ1-1; D not resolved. The length of the CDR3 is 13 residues. The V end lost 2 bases, the J end lost 3 bases, and 7 bases lay between the germline ends. Looked up from germline, CDR1 is SGHTA and CDR2 is FQGNSA. This CDR3 is CASSLTPDTEAFF. The DNA for the CDR3 is TGTGCCAGCAGCTTAACCCCAGACACTGAAGCTTTCTTT. The full variable domain, rest sourced from reference TRBV7-2 and TRBJ1-1, is GAGVSQSPSNKVTEKGKDVELRCDPISGHTALYWYRQSLGQGLEFLIYFQGNSAPDKSGLPSDRFSAERTGGSVSTLTIQRTQQEDSAVYLCASSLTPDTEAFFGQGTRLTVV.

This clone was found once. This rearrangement joins TRBV7-4 to TRBJ2-5, with a weak D call TRBD2 (6 bases). V lost 3 bases and J lost 0, with 14 bases in between. CDR1 SGHVT and CDR2 SQSDAQ come from the germline V gene. The CDR3 has 16 amino acids. CDR3: CASSFRGLGHQETQYF. In DNA, the CDR3 is TGTGCCAGCAGCTTCCGGGGACTGGGACACCAAGAGACCCAGTACTTC.

This clone turned up a few times. The CDR3: CASSLAGGGGYTF. DNA of the CDR3: TGTGCCAGCAGCTTAGCTGGGGGCGGCGGCTACACCTTC. This chain uses TRBV7-8 with TRBJ1-2, with a tentative D call TRBD1 (6 bases). Trimming took 0 bases from V and 8 from J, leaving 10 bases between them. The germline gives CDR1 SGHVS, CDR2 FQNEAQ. CDR3 size: 13 residues.

V gene TRBV20-1 combines with J gene TRBJ2-5; D not resolved. V was clipped by 2 bases and J by 4 bases, with 5 bases between them. Germline assignment: CDR1 DFQATT and CDR2 SNEGSKA (reference sequence). The CDR3 spans 11 residues. The DNA of the CDR3 is TGCAGTGCTAGAAACGGAGAGACCCAGTACTTC. This sequence encodes CSARNGETQYF.

Relative to its sample, this clone is medium-sized. The J gene is TRBJ1-2, the V gene TRBV19; maybe TRBD1 (6 bases). The CDR3 has 14 residues. Trimming left V 3 bases short and J 4 bases short, with 12 bases between. Germline-derived CDR1 and CDR2 are LNHDA and SQIVND (reference sequence). CDR3 protein: CASSIGGGTYGYTF. The DNA of the CDR3 is TGTGCCAGTAGTATTGGAGGGGGGACCTATGGCTACACCTTC. Full variable domain (outside the CDR3, taken from reference TRBV19 and TRBJ1-2): DGGITQSPKYLFRKEGQNVTLSCEQNLNHDAMYWYRQDPGQGLRLIYYSQIVNDFQKGDIAEGYSVSREKKESFPLTVTSAQKNPTAFYLCASSIGGGTYGYTFGSGTRLTVV.

On this clone itself: Germline is not matched at one junction end, which may reflect a read error. The V and J genes are TRBV7-2 and TRBJ1-1; D is possibly TRBD1 (6 bases). Germline CDR1 is SGHTA and CDR2 is FQGNSA. This CDR3 is built from 15 residues. The CDR3, as DNA: TGTGCCAGCCGCTTGAGGGAGGGGGGTAACACTGAAGCTTTCTTT. This gives the protein CASRLREGGNTEAFF.

This rearrangement joins TRBV7-9 to TRBJ2-5; D unresolved. Germline loops: CDR1 SEHNR, CDR2 FQNEAQ (reference sequence). V lost 5 bases and J lost 1, with 17 bases in between. This CDR3 is 16 amino acids long. DNA for the CDR3: TGTGCCAGCAGCAGAAGCCCCGGCCTGGTCCAAGAGACCCAGTACTTC. This gives the protein CASSRSPGLVQETQYF.

The table lists this clone with a few counts. V gene TRBV9 combines with J gene TRBJ1-3; D possibly corresponds to TRBD1 (5 bases). CDR1 and CDR2 from the germline V gene are SGDLS and YYNGEE. The CDR3 extends over 12 amino acids. Trimming took off 2 bases at V and 8 bases at J, with 8 bases between the two ends. DNA of the CDR3: TGTGCCAGCAGCGTTACAGGCCACACCATATATTTT. Its translation: CASSVTGHTIYF.

This clone is a singleton in its sample. The chain employs TRBV7-2 and TRBJ2-5; a possible D gene is TRBD2 (5 bases). TRBJ2-7 explains the end of the DNA better; the J call may be wrong. Germline values: CDR1 SGHTA, CDR2 FQGNSA. This CDR3 comprises 14 residues. The CDR3 DNA sequence: TGTGCCAGCAGCTTCGAGGGATCAGCCTACGAGCAGTACTTC. Translated, it gives CASSFEGSAYEQYF.

V and J are TRBV7-8 and TRBJ2-2; no clear D gene. Trimming removed 5 bases at V and 3 bases at J, with 13 bases between. Germline-derived CDR1 and CDR2 are SGHVS and FQNEAQ. The CDR3 totals 15 residues. CDR3 DNA sequence: TGTGCCAGCAGCCCACCAAGCTTATACACCGGGGAGCTGTTTTTT. As protein: CASSPPSLYTGELFF.

V usage is TRBV7-2 and J usage is TRBJ2-2; 8 bases fit TRBD2. This CDR3 has 17 amino acids. Trimming took 6 bases from V and 1 from J; bases not matched to a gene: 10. Germline V lookup: CDR1 SGHTA, CDR2 FQGNSA. The DNA of the CDR3 is TGTGCCAGCAGTAAGAGAGCTAGCGGGTGGAACACCGGGGAGCTGTTTTTT. Protein sequence: CASSKRASGWNTGELFF.

The J gene is TRBJ2-3, the V gene TRBV19; no clear D gene. V was cut by 7 bases and J by 2 bases, with 10 bases left in between. The CDR3 is made up of 13 amino acids. CDR1 LNHDA and CDR2 SQIVND come from the germline V gene (reference sequence). The chain's CDR3 is CASMGRVTDTQYF. The CDR3 bases are TGTGCCAGTATGGGAAGGGTCACAGATACGCAGTATTTT.

The gene calls are TRBV6-1 and TRBJ1-3; 9 nucleotides agree with TRBD1. Trimming cost V 6 bases and J 7 bases; bases outside gene matches: 7. Germline V gives CDR1 MNHNS, CDR2 SASEGT. The CDR3 length is 14 residues. CDR3 in DNA: TGTGCCAGCAGACCCACAGGGGGCAGGAACACCATATATTTT. It codes for CASRPTGGRNTIYF.

In this sample, this clone turned up a few times. The chain recombines TRBV19 with TRBJ1-5; no firm D call. The CDR3 is made up of 14 amino acids. The V end lost 1 base, the J end lost 1 base, and 5 bases lay between the germline ends. CDR1 and CDR2 (germline): LNHDA, SQIVND (reference sequence). The CDR3 sequence is CASSIGNSNQPQHF. Here the CDR3 DNA reads TGTGCCAGTAGTATAGGAAACAGCAATCAGCCCCAGCATTTT.

CDR3 sequence reads: CSVDSGGPEQYF. CDR3 nucleotides: TGCAGCGTTGATAGCGGGGGGCCCGAGCAGTACTTC. The gene calls are TRBV29-1 and TRBJ2-7; the match to TRBD2 covers 10 bases. Germline V gives CDR1 SQVTM, CDR2 ANQGSEA. Trimming cost V 3 bases and J 6 bases; bases outside gene matches: 2. This CDR3 comprises 12 residues.

This chain links TRBV29-1 with TRBJ1-2; 7 nucleotides agree with TRBD1. The germline CDR1 and CDR2 sequences are SQVTM and ANQGSEA. The V and J ends lost 8 bases and 3 bases, in that order; junction bases with no gene match: 9. This CDR3 region has 13 residues. The chain's CDR3 is CSLHSQGDYGYTF. The CDR3 DNA reads TGCAGCCTACACTCTCAGGGGGACTATGGCTACACCTTC.

This clone appeared a single time. The chain uses TRBV19 and TRBJ2-2; D not resolved. Germline V gene sequence: CDR1 LNHDA, CDR2 SQIVND (reference sequence). Trimming took off 7 bases at V and 2 bases at J, with 11 bases between the two ends. The CDR3 has 14 amino acids. Here the CDR3 reads CASMYGGNTGELFF. Here the CDR3 DNA reads TGTGCCAGTATGTATGGCGGAAACACCGGGGAGCTGTTTTTT.

This chain joins TRBV7-9 and TRBJ2-2; D not certain. Trimming removed 1 base from V and 12 bases from J, with 6 bases in between. Germline CDR1 SEHNR, CDR2 FQNEAQ (reference sequence). The CDR3 contains 11 residues. The CDR3 reads CASSLEVKLFF. The CDR3 nucleotides read TGTGCCAGCAGCTTAGAGGTTAAGCTGTTTTTT.